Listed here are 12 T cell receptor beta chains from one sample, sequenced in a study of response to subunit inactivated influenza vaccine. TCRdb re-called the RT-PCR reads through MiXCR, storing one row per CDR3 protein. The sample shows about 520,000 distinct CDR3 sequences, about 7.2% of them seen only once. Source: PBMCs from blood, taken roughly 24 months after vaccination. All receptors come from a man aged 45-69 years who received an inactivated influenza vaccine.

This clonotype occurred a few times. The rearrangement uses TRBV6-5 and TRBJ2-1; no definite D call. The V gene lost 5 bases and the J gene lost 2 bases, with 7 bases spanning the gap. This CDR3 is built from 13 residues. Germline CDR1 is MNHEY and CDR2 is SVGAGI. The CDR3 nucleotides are TGTGCCAGCAGTAAGTCGACCTACAATGAGCAGTTCTTC. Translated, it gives CASSKSTYNEQFF.

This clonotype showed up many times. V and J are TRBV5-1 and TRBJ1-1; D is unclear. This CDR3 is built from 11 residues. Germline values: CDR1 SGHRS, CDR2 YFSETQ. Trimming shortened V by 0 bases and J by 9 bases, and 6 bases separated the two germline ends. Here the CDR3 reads CASSLDGKAFF. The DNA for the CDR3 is TGCGCCAGCAGCTTGGACGGAAAAGCTTTCTTT.

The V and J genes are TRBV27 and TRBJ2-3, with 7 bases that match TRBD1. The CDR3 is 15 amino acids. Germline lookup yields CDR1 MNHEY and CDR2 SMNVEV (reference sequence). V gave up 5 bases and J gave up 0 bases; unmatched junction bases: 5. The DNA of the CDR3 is TGTGCCAGCAGTACTACAGGGGAAAGCACAGATACGCAGTATTTT. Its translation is CASSTTGESTDTQYF.

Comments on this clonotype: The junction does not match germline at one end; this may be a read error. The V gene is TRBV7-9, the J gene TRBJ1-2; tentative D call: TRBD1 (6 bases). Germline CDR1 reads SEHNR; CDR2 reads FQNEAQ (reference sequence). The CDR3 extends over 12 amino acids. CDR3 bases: TGTGCCAGCAGCTCGCCCACCCGGGACATCGACTTC. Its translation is CASSSPTRDIDF.

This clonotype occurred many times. The CDR3 is CASSRSGMGATNTGELFF. As DNA, the CDR3 is TGTGCCAGCAGCCGGAGTGGGATGGGGGCGACCAACACCGGGGAGCTGTTTTTT. V gene TRBV28 combines with J gene TRBJ2-2; a possible D gene is TRBD1 (6 bases). V was pared by 6 bases and J by 2 bases, with 22 bases between. This CDR3 has 18 amino acids. Germline lookup yields CDR1 MDHEN and CDR2 SYDVKM. The full variable domain, rest sourced from reference TRBV28 and TRBJ2-2, is DVKVTQSSRYLVKRTGEKVFLECVQDMDHENMFWYRQDPGLGLRLIYFSYDVKMKEKGDIPEGYSVSREKKERFSLILESASTNQTSMYLCASSRSGMGATNTGELFFGEGSRLTVL.

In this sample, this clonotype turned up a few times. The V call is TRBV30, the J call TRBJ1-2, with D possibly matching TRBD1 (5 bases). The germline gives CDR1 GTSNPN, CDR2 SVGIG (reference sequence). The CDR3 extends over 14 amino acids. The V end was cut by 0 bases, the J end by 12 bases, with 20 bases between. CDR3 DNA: TGTGCCTGGAGTGTACAAGGGACGGTCCCAAGGGACACCTTC. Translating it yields CAWSVQGTVPRDTF.

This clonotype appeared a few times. In nucleotides, the CDR3 is TGCAGTGCTAGAGATCAGGAGCTCCCATCTTCGGAGCAGTTCTTC. Translating it yields CSARDQELPSSEQFF. The chain combines TRBV20-1 with TRBJ2-1, with unresolved D. Trimming cost V 0 bases and J 10 bases, with 19 bases left between them. The CDR3 loop spans 15 amino acids. Germline V gene sequence: CDR1 DFQATT, CDR2 SNEGSKA (reference sequence).

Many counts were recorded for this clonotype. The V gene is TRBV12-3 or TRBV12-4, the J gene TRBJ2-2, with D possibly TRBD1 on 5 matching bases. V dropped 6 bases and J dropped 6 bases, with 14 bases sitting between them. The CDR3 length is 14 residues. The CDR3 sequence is CASSLLQGPGELFF. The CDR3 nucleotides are TGTGCCAGCAGCCTTCTTCAGGGCCCCGGGGAGCTGTTTTTT.

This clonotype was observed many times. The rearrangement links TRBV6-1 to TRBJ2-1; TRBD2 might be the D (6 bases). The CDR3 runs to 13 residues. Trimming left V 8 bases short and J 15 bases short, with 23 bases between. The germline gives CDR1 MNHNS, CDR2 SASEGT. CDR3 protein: CASRRDFRGRAFF. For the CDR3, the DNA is TGTGCCAGCCGAAGGGACTTTCGCGGGCGAGCGTTCTTC.

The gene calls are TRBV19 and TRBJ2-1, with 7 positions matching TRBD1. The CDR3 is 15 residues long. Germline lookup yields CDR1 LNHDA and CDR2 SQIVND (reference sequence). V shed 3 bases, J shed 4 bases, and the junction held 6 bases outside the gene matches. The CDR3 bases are TGTGCCAGTAGTATCACCGGACAGGCATACAATGAGCAGTTCTTC. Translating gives CASSITGQAYNEQFF.

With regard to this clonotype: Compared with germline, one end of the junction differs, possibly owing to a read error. The CDR3 protein is CGTSDLHPSASGKGTQETQYF. In nucleotides, the CDR3 is TGTGGCACCAGTGATTTGCATCCGTCGGCTAGCGGGAAGGGAACCCAAGAGACCCAGTACTTC. The chain combines TRBV24-1 with TRBJ2-5; 9 nucleotides match TRBD2. The CDR3 is made up of 21 amino acids. CDR1 is KGHDR, CDR2 SFDVKD, per germline.

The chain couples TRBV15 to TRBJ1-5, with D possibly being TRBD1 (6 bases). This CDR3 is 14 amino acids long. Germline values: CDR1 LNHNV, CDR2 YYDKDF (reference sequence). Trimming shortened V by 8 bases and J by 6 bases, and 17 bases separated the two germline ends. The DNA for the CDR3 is TGTGCCACCGCGGTCGTCGGGGGCGGTCAGCCCCAGCATTTT. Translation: CATAVVGGGQPQHF.